This TCR beta chain was captured in a study of cytomegalovirus exposure and HLA in healthy donors. The ends were cut back, 0 bases at V and 10 bases at J, with 12 bases in the middle. The CDR3 runs 13 residues. Per germline, CDR1 SGHDN and CDR2 FVKESK. PCR primers comprised 60 Vbeta and 13 Jbeta primers. TCRdb's copy holds only in-frame clones and misses some; the assay was immunoSEQ multiplex PCR. The table shows about 150,000 clones, with about 76% occurring only once. Comments on this clone: What it binds is unknown.

The study, taken as a whole, reports: Rates of TCR association differed by HLA locus in a later analysis, with DRB1 highest and HLA-C lowest. Beyond CMV serostatus, there was no information to go on about immune exposure.

The sample was PBMCs. This receptor was taken from a man younger than 45 in good health and CMV-seropositive. The J gene is TRBJ1-2, the V gene TRBV14; unclear D gene. The CDR3 nucleotides read TGTGCCAGCAGCCAAGATATTCGGGGAGTCTACACCTTC. This sequence encodes CASSQDIRGVYTF.